The 8 T cell receptor beta chains reported below all come from one sample, sequenced in a study of blood T cell repertoires in COVID-19. Using immunoSEQ multiplex PCR, the repertoire was profiled, and TCRdb retains in-frame clones only, with some absent. Among over 150,000 clones listed, approximately 90% were seen once. Material: peripheral blood. These receptors were taken from a man aged 18 to 29 with acute or convalescent COVID-19.

This clone has just a few counts. V gene TRBV5-4 combines with J gene TRBJ1-1; 7 bases match TRBD1. The V gene's germline CDR1 is SGHNT and CDR2 YYREEE (reference sequence). Losses at the gene ends were 0 bases for V and 1 base for J; bases not matched to a gene: 6. The CDR3 contains 16 residues. This chain's CDR3 is CASSLEADRKNTEAFF. CDR3 DNA: TGTGCCAGCAGCTTGGAAGCGGACAGGAAGAACACTGAAGCTTTCTTT. The full variable domain, with the rest looked up from reference TRBV5-4 and TRBJ1-1, is ETGVTQSPTHLIKTRGQQVTLRCSSQSGHNTVSWYQQALGQGPQFIFQYYREEENGRGNFPPRFSGLQFPNYSSELNVNALELDDSALYLCASSLEADRKNTEAFFGQGTRLTVV.

The J gene is TRBJ2-5, the V gene TRBV27; 7 nucleotides agree with TRBD1. V shed 2 bases and J 4 bases; nucleotides not matched to a gene: 7. This CDR3 comprises 15 residues. Per germline, CDR1 MNHEY and CDR2 SMNVEV (reference sequence). CDR3 residues: CASSLTGVGVETQYF. Written as DNA, the CDR3 is TGTGCCAGCAGTTTAACAGGGGTGGGGGTAGAGACCCAGTACTTC.

This chain joins TRBV11-2 and TRBJ1-5; D is perhaps TRBD1 (5 bases). Germline CDR1 and CDR2: SGHAT and FQNNGV. CDR3 length: 15 residues. V shed 0 bases and J shed 6 bases, with 12 bases lying between them. The CDR3 DNA is TGTGCCAGCAGCTTAGACGGGGGGAGTGGTCAGCCCCAGCATTTT. Its translation is CASSLDGGSGQPQHF. The whole variable domain, filled in from reference TRBV11-2 and TRBJ1-5, reads EAGVAQSPRYKIIEKRQSVAFWCNPISGHATLYWYQQILGQGPKLLIQFQNNGVVDDSQLPKDRFSAERLKGVDSTLKIQPAKLEDSAVYLCASSLDGGSGQPQHFGDGTRLSIL.

V gene TRBV12-5 combines with J gene TRBJ2-3, with D possibly matching TRBD1 (6 bases). This CDR3 spans 15 amino acids. Trimming removed 6 bases at V and 0 bases at J, with 13 bases between. Germline V gene lookup returns CDR1 LGHNT and CDR2 FRNRAP. The CDR3 nucleotides read TGTGCTAGTGGCTTCCCCGGGACAAGCACAGATACGCAGTATTTT. As protein: CASGFPGTSTDTQYF. Filled out from reference TRBV12-5 and TRBJ2-3, the complete variable domain reads DARVTQTPRHKVTEMGQEVTMRCQPILGHNTVFWYRQTMMQGLELLAYFRNRAPLDDSGMPKDRFSAEMPDATLATLKIQPSEPRDSAVYFCASGFPGTSTDTQYFGPGTRLTVL.

V and J are TRBV5-1 and TRBJ1-1; 7 positions agree with TRBD1. J lost 5 bases, V lost 0 bases, and 7 bases had no gene match. The CDR3 runs 15 residues. Germline values: CDR1 SGHRS, CDR2 YFSETQ. Here the CDR3 DNA reads TGCGCCAGCAGCTTGGCGGGACAGCAGTCTACTGAAGCTTTCTTT. Its translation is CASSLAGQQSTEAFF.

The chain is built from TRBV3-1 (or the pseudogene TRBV3-2) and TRBJ1-5; 8 bases fit TRBD1. The ends lost 2 bases at V and 7 bases at J; junction bases unmatched: 7. Germline V gene data show CDR1 as LGHDT and CDR2 as YNNKEL (reference sequence). The CDR3 covers 15 residues. CDR3 coding DNA: TGTGCCAGCAGCCAATCCTGGACAGGGACACAGCCCCAGCATTTT. Its protein product is CASSQSWTGTQPQHF.

This clone was recorded once. CDR3 nucleotides: TGTGCCAGCAGTTCTCCGGGACAGTCTGAAAAACTGTTTTTT. Amino acids: CASSSPGQSEKLFF. The chain joins TRBV27 to TRBJ1-4; 7 nucleotides align to TRBD1. Germline CDR1 is MNHEY and CDR2 is SMNVEV (reference sequence). Trimming removed 4 bases from V and 7 bases from J; junction bases left unmatched: 6. The CDR3 has 14 residues.

V is TRBV18 and J is TRBJ2-2; 7 positions agree with TRBD1. CDR1 is KGHSH and CDR2 is LQKENI in the germline V gene. V lost 4 bases to trimming and J lost 7 bases; unmatched junction nucleotides: 9. CDR3 length: 15 amino acids. CDR3 in DNA: TGTGCCAGCTCACGAGAACAGGGGAGAAGCGGGGAGCTGTTTTTT. Its translation is CASSREQGRSGELFF.